This TCR beta chain derives from a study of cytomegalovirus exposure and HLA in healthy donors. Study findings and constraints: Through in vitro validation, a few CMV-associated chains were shown to be specific for CMV antigens. Several V segments, TRBV6-2 and TRBV6-3 among them, could not be told apart and were dropped.

This CDR3 region has 15 residues. Trimming took 6 bases from V and 1 from J; bases not matched to a gene: 5. Germline CDR1 SGHTA, CDR2 FQGTGA. A word on this clone: Its antigen is unknown.

It was with 60 Vbeta and 13 Jbeta primers that the PCR ran. Method: immunoSEQ multiplex PCR; TCRdb's copy keeps in-frame clones and lacks some. The sample holds about 190,000 clones, over 75% seen once. Sequencing was done on a sample of PBMCs. The chain combines TRBV7-3 with TRBJ2-2, with TRBD1 matching 7 bases. This sequence originates from a middle-aged man in good health and CMV-seropositive. The CDR3 is CASRPTGMNTGELFF. CDR3 coding DNA: TGTGCCAGCAGACCGACAGGGATGAACACCGGGGAGCTGTTTTTT.